The clone carrying this T cell receptor (beta chain) was seen a handful of times. The antigen is not known. This sample is drawn from a study of beta chain features in type 1 diabetes. General study results and limits: Type 1 diabetes patients had TCRB CDR3s that were shorter (moderately but significantly so) in all four CD4+ subsets.

Based on CD45RO/CCR7/CD25/CD127/CD95/CD27, CD4+ regulatory, stem cell-like memory, naive and central memory cells were sorted. The whole isolated RNA underwent reverse transcription, so sequencing captured expressed TCRB transcripts. The assay was immunoSEQ multiplex PCR, and TCRdb's table has in-frame clones only and misses some. The data hold 200,000 to 300,000 clones, with about a tenth observed a single time. This clonotype originated in a man aged 30-40 years with type 1 diabetes. What was sequenced was naive CD4+ T cells from blood.

CDR3 region: CASSLAGGGARDTQYF. The CDR3, as DNA: TGTGCCAGCAGCTTAGCCGGCGGGGGGGCGAGGGATACGCAGTATTTT. The V call is TRBV11-2, the J call TRBJ2-3, with 9 positions matching TRBD2. CDR3 length equals 16 residues. Germline loops: CDR1 SGHAT, CDR2 FQNNGV. The V gene end was trimmed by 1 base and the J gene end by 6 bases; junction bases not matched to a gene: 8.